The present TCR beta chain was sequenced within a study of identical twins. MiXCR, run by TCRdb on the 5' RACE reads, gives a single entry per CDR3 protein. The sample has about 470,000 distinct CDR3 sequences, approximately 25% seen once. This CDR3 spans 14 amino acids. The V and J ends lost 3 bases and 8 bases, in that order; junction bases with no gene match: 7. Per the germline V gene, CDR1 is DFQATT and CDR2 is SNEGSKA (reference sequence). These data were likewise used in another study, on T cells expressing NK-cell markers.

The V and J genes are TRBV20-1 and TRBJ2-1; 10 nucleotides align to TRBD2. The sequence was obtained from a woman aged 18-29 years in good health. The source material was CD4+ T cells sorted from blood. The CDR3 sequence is CSASRAGTSDEQFF. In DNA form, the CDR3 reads TGCAGTGCTAGCCGCGCCGGGACTAGCGATGAGCAGTTCTTC.